This entry lists 26 T cell receptor beta chains sequenced from one sample in a study of blood T cell repertoires in COVID-19 (TCRdb year 2020). Library creation used the immunoSEQ multiplex PCR assay. TCRdb stores this immuneACCESS table with in-frame sequences only. Part of the clones is absent; in the studies checked, under half of the shortfall reflects unresolved V genes, and no reason is known for the rest. The sample table records about 190,000 clones; 90% of these occur just once. The ten largest clones add up to about 0.58% of the sample. The sample comprised peripheral blood. The receptors were sampled from a man in his fifties or sixties with acute or convalescent COVID-19.

The chain joins TRBV7-9 to TRBJ1-2, with D possibly matching TRBD1 (6 bases). Trimming took off 5 bases at V and 3 bases at J, with 10 bases between the two ends. The CDR3 loop spans 13 amino acids. CDR1 is SEHNR, CDR2 FQNEAQ, per germline (reference sequence). The CDR3 sequence: CASSRQGHYGYTF. The CDR3, as DNA: TGTGCCAGCAGCCGGCAGGGGCACTATGGCTACACCTTC.

The chain links TRBV6-2 or TRBV6-3 to TRBJ2-1; TRBD2 agrees at 13 bases. The CDR3 totals 15 residues. Germline V gene data show CDR1 as MNHEY and CDR2 as SVGEGT. V lost 4 bases, J lost 3 bases, and 0 bases stayed unmatched. This CDR3 reads CASSWTSGSYNEQFF. Written as DNA, the CDR3 is TGTGCCAGCAGTTGGACTAGCGGGAGCTACAATGAGCAGTTCTTC.

The CDR3 DNA is TGTGCCAGCAGCTTATTGGGCGAAGCAGCAGAGACCCAGTACTTC. Translating gives CASSLLGEAAETQYF. The chain recombines TRBV7-2 with TRBJ2-5; unclear D gene. Germline CDR1 SGHTA, CDR2 FQGNSA. This CDR3 is built from 15 residues. Trimming removed 2 bases from V and 4 bases from J, with 14 bases in between.

The V call is TRBV4-1, the J call TRBJ1-3; the D is unclear. CDR1 is MGHRA, CDR2 YSYEKL, per germline. This CDR3 spans 14 amino acids. Trimming left V 3 bases short and J 0 bases short, with 6 bases between. The CDR3 loop reads CASSHVLSGNTIYF. The CDR3 DNA follows: TGCGCCAGCAGCCATGTCCTCTCTGGAAACACCATATATTTT.

The chain joins TRBV28 to TRBJ2-2; D gene ambiguous. The V and J ends lost 6 bases and 3 bases respectively, with 8 bases between them. The CDR3 spans 13 residues. CDR1 is MDHEN, CDR2 SYDVKM, per germline. The CDR3 loop reads CASRGEYTGELFF. The DNA for the CDR3 is TGTGCCAGCAGGGGCGAATACACCGGGGAGCTGTTTTTT.

The J gene is TRBJ2-1, the V gene TRBV7-6; possible D gene TRBD1, 6 bases. The V gene lost 7 bases and the J gene lost 1 base, with 17 bases spanning the gap. Germline V gene lookup returns CDR1 SGHVS and CDR2 FNYEAQ. The CDR3 length is 16 residues. CDR3 coding DNA: TGTGCCAGCACACAGAGGACAGCGGCTTCCTACAATGAGCAGTTCTTC. Amino acid sequence: CASTQRTAASYNEQFF.

This clone was counted a single time. This chain uses TRBV28 with TRBJ1-2, with 9 bases identical to TRBD1. This CDR3 contains 16 residues. From germline, CDR1 is MDHEN and CDR2 SYDVKM. The V gene end was trimmed by 2 bases and the J gene end by 2 bases; junction bases not matched to a gene: 6. The DNA for the CDR3 is TGTGCCAGCAGTTTACCTGGGACAGGGAAAAACTATGGCTACACCTTC. Translating it yields CASSLPGTGKNYGYTF.

The chain employs TRBV2 and TRBJ1-1; possibly TRBD1 for D (6 bases). The germline V gene has CDR1 SNHLY and CDR2 FYNNEI. The CDR3 totals 12 residues. Trimming removed 3 bases from V and 12 bases from J, with 14 bases in between. For the CDR3, the DNA is TGTGCCAGCAGTGAGGGGAACAGGGTGTCTTTCTTT. Encoded protein: CASSEGNRVSFF. Full variable domain (rest looked up from reference TRBV2 and TRBJ1-1): EPEVTQTPSHQVTQMGQEVILRCVPISNHLYFYWYRQILGQKVEFLVSFYNNEISEKSEIFDDQFSVERPDGSNFTLKIRSTKLEDSAMYFCASSEGNRVSFFGQGTRLTVV.

This sequence joins TRBV28 and TRBJ2-1; D not certain. V was pared by 2 bases and J by 9 bases, with 14 bases between. In germline, CDR1 is MDHEN, CDR2 SYDVKM. The CDR3 runs 14 residues. CDR3 bases: TGTGCCAGCAGTTTAAGTCCGCCCTGGAGTGAGCAGTTCTTC. Its translation is CASSLSPPWSEQFF.

V gene TRBV27 combines with J gene TRBJ1-4; possibly TRBD1 for D (6 bases). CDR3 length: 15 residues. The ends were cut back, 5 bases at V and 2 bases at J, with 12 bases in the middle. CDR1 and CDR2 (germline): MNHEY, SMNVEV (reference sequence). The CDR3 DNA reads as TGTGCCAGCAGTCCAGGGGTTGCGACTAATGAAAAACTGTTTTTT. It is translated as CASSPGVATNEKLFF.

The chain carries TRBV10-2 and TRBJ2-1, with 9 positions matching TRBD2. This CDR3 spans 16 amino acids. V was clipped by 2 bases and J by 4 bases; unmatched bases: 6. CDR1 and CDR2 from the germline V gene are WSHSY and SAAADI. The CDR3 spells CASSEPLAGLYNEQFF. The CDR3 DNA is TGCGCCAGCAGTGAGCCCCTAGCGGGACTGTACAATGAGCAGTTCTTC.

The CDR3 DNA follows: TGTGCCAGCAGCCCCGACCGGGACAAGTATAATTCACCCCTCCACTTT. It codes for CASSPDRDKYNSPLHF. The chain links TRBV7-6 to TRBJ1-6, with D perhaps matching TRBD1 (6 bases). Trimming took 5 bases from V and 4 from J, leaving 15 bases between them. The CDR3 is 16 residues long. The germline V gene has CDR1 SGHVS and CDR2 FNYEAQ.

The rearrangement links TRBV19 to TRBJ1-6, with D possibly being TRBD1 (6 bases). V lost 3 bases and J lost 10, with 10 bases in between. Germline lookup yields CDR1 LNHDA and CDR2 SQIVND (reference sequence). This CDR3 region has 13 residues. CDR3 protein: CASSMGRGSPLHF. In nucleotides, the CDR3 is TGTGCCAGTAGTATGGGCAGGGGATCACCCCTCCACTTT.

The V gene is TRBV9, the J gene TRBJ1-3; D is unresolved. CDR3 length: 15 amino acids. Between the trimmed V and J ends, which lost 3 bases and 3 bases, there was a span of 13 bases. Germline V gene data show CDR1 as SGDLS and CDR2 as YYNGEE. CDR3 amino acids: CASSALPRLGNTIYF. As DNA, the CDR3 is TGTGCCAGCAGCGCCCTCCCCCGACTTGGAAACACCATATATTTT.

The chain is built from TRBV5-5 and TRBJ2-1; 9 bases are a match to TRBD1. Germline loops: CDR1 SGHKS, CDR2 YYEKEE (reference sequence). The J segment lost 6 bases and the V segment lost 5 bases, leaving 6 bases of the junction unmatched. CDR3 size: 14 residues. CDR3 amino acids: CASRIDRGGNEQFF. For the CDR3, the DNA is TGTGCCAGCAGGATAGACAGGGGGGGCAATGAGCAGTTCTTC.

The chain links TRBV27 to TRBJ2-3; unclear D gene. Germline V CDR1 and CDR2: MNHEY, SMNVEV (reference sequence). V lost 3 bases and J lost 5, with 9 bases in between. CDR3 length equals 13 residues. CDR3 sequence reads: CASSFGRGDTQYF. CDR3 DNA: TGTGCCAGCAGTTTCGGCCGCGGAGATACGCAGTATTTT.

The chain carries TRBV18 and TRBJ2-4; 11 bases line up with TRBD2. V gave up 3 bases and J gave up 7 bases; unmatched junction bases: 8. CDR3 length equals 16 residues. CDR1 is KGHSH and CDR2 is LQKENI in the germline V gene. This CDR3 is CASSPLAGGPYNIQYF. Written as DNA, the CDR3 is TGTGCCAGCTCACCGTTAGCGGGAGGGCCTTACAACATTCAGTACTTC. The variable domain in full, with the rest retrieved from reference TRBV18 and TRBJ2-4, is NAGVMQNPRHLVRRRGQEARLRCSPMKGHSHVYWYRQLPEEGLKFMVYLQKENIIDESGMPKERFSAEFPKEGPSILRIQQVVRGDSAAYFCASSPLAGGPYNIQYFGAGTRLSVL.

The genes are TRBV5-4 and TRBJ2-7; D is ambiguous. The CDR3 has 15 amino acids. Germline V gene sequence: CDR1 SGHNT, CDR2 YYREEE (reference sequence). Trimming shortened V by 4 bases and J by 3 bases, and 17 bases separated the two germline ends. Here the CDR3 DNA reads TGTGCCAGCAGCCGTGACTTTGCCGACTTCTACGAGCAGTACTTC. Translating it yields CASSRDFADFYEQYF.

V usage is TRBV28 and J usage is TRBJ1-4, with D possibly TRBD1 on 6 matching bases. V dropped 6 bases and J dropped 4 bases, with 12 bases sitting between them. The CDR3 covers 14 residues. Germline V gives CDR1 MDHEN, CDR2 SYDVKM. The CDR3 sequence: CASSRTANNEKLFF. The DNA of the CDR3 is TGTGCCAGCAGCCGGACAGCGAATAATGAAAAACTGTTTTTT.

The CDR3 sequence: CASSPGQPQETQYF. The CDR3 coding sequence is TGTGCCAGCAGCCCAGGACAGCCCCAAGAGACCCAGTACTTC. The rearrangement joins TRBV7-6 to TRBJ2-5; D may be TRBD1 (6 bases). Trimming left V 5 bases short and J 1 base short, with 11 bases between. This CDR3 has 14 amino acids. The germline gives CDR1 SGHVS, CDR2 FNYEAQ.

V and J are TRBV2 and TRBJ2-7; 10 bases map to TRBD1. CDR3 length: 13 amino acids. CDR1 SNHLY and CDR2 FYNNEI come from the germline V gene. V lost 6 bases, J lost 5 bases, and 4 bases stayed unmatched. The CDR3 DNA reads TGTGCCAGCAGGGGGACAGGGGAGGACGAGCAGTACTTC. It is translated as CASRGTGEDEQYF.

V and J are TRBV9 and TRBJ2-3; 10 nucleotides line up with TRBD2. The CDR3 has 15 residues. CDR1 is SGDLS, CDR2 YYNGEE, per germline. J was trimmed by 5 bases and V by 0 bases; bases with no gene match: 3. In DNA, the CDR3 is TGTGCCAGCAGCGTAGGTCTAGCGGGGGTAGATACGCAGTATTTT. Its protein is CASSVGLAGVDTQYF.

The chain employs TRBV13 and TRBJ1-2; TRBD1 aligns across 8 bases. The CDR3 totals 14 residues. Germline CDR1 reads PRHDT; CDR2 reads FYEKMQ (reference sequence). The V and J ends lost 3 bases and 7 bases, in that order; junction bases with no gene match: 7. This chain's CDR3 is CASSLDRAVGGYTF. The CDR3 coding sequence is TGTGCCAGCAGCTTGGACAGGGCAGTAGGTGGCTACACCTTC.

This clone has just a few counts. The V call is TRBV29-1, the J call TRBJ1-1; D uncertain. V shed 4 bases and J shed 2 bases, with 8 bases lying between them. The CDR3 is made up of 12 amino acids. Germline V gives CDR1 SQVTM, CDR2 ANQGSEA. The CDR3 DNA is TGCAGCGTTGTTGAGGGTAACACTGAAGCTTTCTTT. Its translation: CSVVEGNTEAFF.

The chain has TRBV7-3 and TRBJ2-3; 13 bases agree with TRBD2. The CDR3 runs to 14 residues. V was pared by 5 bases and J by 6 bases, with 2 bases of the junction left unmatched. Germline V lookup: CDR1 SGHTA, CDR2 FQGTGA. This CDR3 is CASSPGLAGDTQYF. DNA for the CDR3: TGTGCCAGCAGCCCGGGACTAGCGGGGGATACGCAGTATTTT.

A few counts support this clone. The CDR3 sequence: CASSEGQGYSPLHF. DNA for the CDR3: TGCGCCAGCAGCGAAGGACAGGGCTATTCACCCCTCCACTTT. The V gene is TRBV5-1, the J gene TRBJ1-6; 8 bases agree with TRBD1. CDR3 length: 14 residues. The germline gives CDR1 SGHRS, CDR2 YFSETQ. Losses at the gene ends were 4 bases for V and 8 bases for J; bases not matched to a gene: 5.